The 20 T cell receptor beta chains below were found in one sample sequenced in a study of blood T cell repertoires in COVID-19. Produced via immunoSEQ multiplex PCR; TCRdb's table is partial and in-frame only. The data contain approximately 180,000 clones, over 80% of them singletons. The sample consisted of peripheral blood. Receptors were obtained from a woman aged 50 to 60 with acute or convalescent COVID-19.

The chain carries TRBV30 and TRBJ2-1; TRBD1 might be the D (5 bases). Germline loops: CDR1 GTSNPN, CDR2 SVGIG (reference sequence). V lost 4 bases and J lost 0, with 40 bases in between. This CDR3 is 24 amino acids long. The CDR3 nucleotides read TGTGCCTGGACTTTCAGCAGCTCCTCCCAGGTACAGGTAAGATGGGCAAACTCCTACAATGAGCAGTTCTTC. This translates into CAWTFSSSSQVQVRWANSYNEQFF.

This clone turned up a few times. The rearrangement joins TRBV19 to TRBJ1-5; D call uncertain. CDR3 length: 14 residues. Germline CDR1 reads LNHDA; CDR2 reads SQIVND (reference sequence). Trimming took 5 bases from V and 4 from J, leaving 12 bases between them. The CDR3 reads CASSSGFDNQPQHF. The DNA of the CDR3 is TGTGCCAGTAGTTCAGGTTTTGATAATCAGCCCCAGCATTTT.

The V call is TRBV19, the J call TRBJ1-2; 9 bases map to TRBD1. The V gene's germline CDR1 is LNHDA and CDR2 SQIVND (reference sequence). Unmatched junction bases numbered 6, after V lost 2 bases and J lost 2 bases. The CDR3 covers 16 residues. The CDR3 bases are TGTGCCAGTAGTATATACAGGGGGCCGGAAAACTATGGCTACACCTTC. Protein: CASSIYRGPENYGYTF. The variable domain in full, with the rest retrieved from reference TRBV19 and TRBJ1-2, is DGGITQSPKYLFRKEGQNVTLSCEQNLNHDAMYWYRQDPGQGLRLIYYSQIVNDFQKGDIAEGYSVSREKKESFPLTVTSAQKNPTAFYLCASSIYRGPENYGYTFGSGTRLTVV.

As to this clone: The sample has other DNA sequences that encode this CDR3 too. V usage is TRBV9 and J usage is TRBJ1-1; TRBD1 is a possible D gene (5 bases). The germline V and J ends were trimmed by 5 bases and 5 bases, with 13 bases remaining between them. This CDR3 contains 13 residues. Germline V gene lookup returns CDR1 SGDLS and CDR2 YYNGEE. CDR3 nucleotide sequence: TGTGCCAGCAGTGTAACAGGCAATACTGAAGCTTTCTTT. The encoded protein is CASSVTGNTEAFF.

The chain links TRBV24-1 to TRBJ2-7; 7 bases match TRBD1. Germline V lookup: CDR1 KGHDR, CDR2 SFDVKD. With V trimmed by 3 bases and J by 5 bases, 12 bases remained unmatched. This CDR3 comprises 16 residues. Here the CDR3 DNA reads TGTGCCACCAGTGATGCCTCGACAGGGAGAAGGGACGAGCAGTACTTC. Protein: CATSDASTGRRDEQYF.

The chain links TRBV6-6 to TRBJ1-1; 8 bases agree with TRBD1. The V gene end was trimmed by 5 bases and the J gene end by 7 bases; junction bases not matched to a gene: 9. CDR3 length: 14 amino acids. Germline loops: CDR1 MNHNY, CDR2 SVGAGI (reference sequence). The CDR3 DNA reads as TGTGCCAGCAGTCACCCAGGGGGCCCGGTTGAAGCTTTCTTT. The encoded protein is CASSHPGGPVEAFF.

This clone was observed a single time. The rearrangement joins TRBV30 to TRBJ1-2; 7 bases match TRBD1. The CDR3 has 14 residues. CDR1 is GTSNPN and CDR2 is SVGIG in the germline V gene (reference sequence). V trimming: 4 bases; J trimming: 7 bases; junction bases outside the gene matches: 12. Here the CDR3 reads CAWTVGTDGSGYTF. CDR3 bases: TGTGCCTGGACGGTGGGGACAGATGGATCTGGCTACACCTTC.

The rearrangement links TRBV14 to TRBJ2-3, with a weak D call TRBD2 (6 bases). CDR3 length equals 14 residues. The ends were cut back, 8 bases at V and 5 bases at J, with 17 bases in the middle. From germline, CDR1 is SGHDN and CDR2 FVKESK. This CDR3 is CASRPALALDTQYF. The CDR3 DNA reads TGTGCCAGCCGACCCGCACTAGCTTTAGATACGCAGTATTTT.

The V call is TRBV5-5, the J call TRBJ1-3, with D unresolved. The ends were cut back, 0 bases at V and 2 bases at J, with 6 bases in the middle. The CDR3 runs 14 residues. The germline V gene encodes CDR1 SGHKS and CDR2 YYEKEE (reference sequence). The CDR3 DNA reads as TGTGCCAGCAGCTTGGTGTCAACTGGAAACACCATATATTTT. Translating it yields CASSLVSTGNTIYF.

The chain links TRBV4-3 to TRBJ2-4; 9 positions agree with TRBD2. V shed 1 base and J 12 bases; nucleotides not matched to a gene: 10. The CDR3 is 15 residues long. The germline V gene encodes CDR1 LGHNA and CDR2 YSLEER. CDR3 coding DNA: TGCGCCAGCAGCCAAGTAGCGGGAGATGGGGCTGATCAGTACTTC. Translation: CASSQVAGDGADQYF.

The genes are TRBV9 and TRBJ1-1; TRBD1 matches 8 bases. Germline lookup yields CDR1 SGDLS and CDR2 YYNGEE. Unmatched junction bases numbered 0, after V lost 2 bases and J lost 0 bases. CDR3 size: 14 residues. CDR3 sequence (DNA): TGTGCCAGCAGCGTGGGACAGGTGAACACTGAAGCTTTCTTT. Its translation: CASSVGQVNTEAFF.

This rearrangement joins TRBV7-9 to TRBJ1-6; D ambiguous. Trimming shortened V by 2 bases and J by 8 bases, and 7 bases separated the two germline ends. The CDR3 contains 13 residues. Germline loops: CDR1 SEHNR, CDR2 FQNEAQ (reference sequence). The CDR3 loop is CASSLTTDSPLHF. The CDR3 nucleotides are TGTGCCAGCAGCTTAACGACTGATTCACCCCTCCACTTT.

V gene TRBV6-5 combines with J gene TRBJ2-3; 7 nucleotides align to TRBD2. Germline CDR1 and CDR2: MNHEY and SVGAGI. J lost 6 bases, V lost 0 bases, and 9 bases had no gene match. CDR3 length: 16 residues. Written as DNA, the CDR3 is TGTGCCAGCAGTTACTCCCGTCTCCAGGGAGGGGATACGCAGTATTTT. Amino acids: CASSYSRLQGGDTQYF.

The chain employs TRBV5-5 and TRBJ1-1; weak D call: TRBD1 (5 bases). CDR3 length: 16 amino acids. Germline-derived CDR1 and CDR2 are SGHKS and YYEKEE (reference sequence). Between the trimmed V and J ends, which lost 4 bases and 3 bases, there was a span of 19 bases. The CDR3 reads CASSMSLGAGDTEAFF. CDR3 DNA sequence: TGTGCCAGCAGCATGTCCCTCGGGGCGGGGGACACTGAAGCTTTCTTT. The entire variable domain, with the rest obtained from reference TRBV5-5 and TRBJ1-1, is as follows: DAGVTQSPTHLIKTRGQQVTLRCSPISGHKSVSWYQQVLGQGPQFIFQYYEKEERGRGNFPDRFSARQFPNYSSELNVNALLLGDSALYLCASSMSLGAGDTEAFFGQGTRLTVV.

The CDR3 region is CASSLQLTSGSPLHF. The CDR3 DNA sequence: TGTGCCAGCAGTCTTCAATTGACAAGCGGATCACCCCTCCACTTT. The chain employs TRBV6-2 or TRBV6-3 and TRBJ1-6, with D hard to call. This CDR3 region has 15 residues. V was clipped by 5 bases and J by 10 bases, with 18 bases between them. The V gene's germline CDR1 is MNHEY and CDR2 SVGEGT.

CDR3 amino acids: CASSSGLTTYNEQFF. DNA of the CDR3: TGTGCCAGCAGCTCGGGACTGACGACCTACAATGAGCAGTTCTTC. The V and J genes are TRBV13 and TRBJ2-1, with a tentative D call TRBD2 (6 bases). V gave up 4 bases and J gave up 2 bases, with 12 bases separating them. CDR1 PRHDT and CDR2 FYEKMQ come from the germline V gene (reference sequence). The CDR3 loop spans 15 amino acids.

DNA for the CDR3: TGTGCCAGCAGCCGAAAAGGGGGCAGGGTGGGCAATCAGCCCCAGCATTTT. Its translation: CASSRKGGRVGNQPQHF. This sequence joins TRBV6-6 and TRBJ1-5; 7 bases are shared with TRBD1. The CDR3 loop spans 17 amino acids. Trimming took 6 bases from V and 2 from J; bases not matched to a gene: 13. Germline assignment: CDR1 MNHNY and CDR2 SVGAGI (reference sequence).

The J gene is TRBJ1-1, the V gene TRBV7-3; D possibly corresponds to TRBD1 (6 bases). The CDR3 extends over 13 amino acids. CDR1 and CDR2 (germline): SGHTA, FQGTGA. Trimming took off 5 bases at V and 3 bases at J, with 10 bases between the two ends. The CDR3 DNA sequence: TGTGCCAGCAGCATACAGGGTGACACTGAAGCTTTCTTT. As protein: CASSIQGDTEAFF.

This chain uses TRBV30 with TRBJ1-2, with no clear D. CDR1 GTSNPN and CDR2 SVGIG come from the germline V gene (reference sequence). This CDR3 region has 12 residues. V was shortened by 8 bases and J by 1 base, with 11 bases between the two germline ends. CDR3 bases: TGTGCCGTTTTCGGGATTAACTATGGCTACACCTTC. Translated, it gives CAVFGINYGYTF.

The rearrangement links TRBV6-2 or TRBV6-3 to TRBJ2-7; 10 bases are a match to TRBD2. The CDR3 is made up of 16 amino acids. Trimming at V came to 2 bases and at J to 3 bases, leaving 7 bases not matched to a gene. Germline lookup yields CDR1 MNHEY and CDR2 SVGEGT. CDR3: CASSYGIAGGNYEQYF. The CDR3 DNA reads TGTGCCAGCAGTTACGGGATAGCGGGGGGTAACTACGAGCAGTACTTC.